This TCR beta chain was observed in a study of blood T cells in healthy people across ages. Study-wide findings and caveats: What prevented conclusive comparison of naive and antigen-experienced cells was that PBMCs were unsorted. CMV status of donors was unknown, possibly confounding expanded clonotype changes.

Primers used in a second PCR of roughly 7 to 12 cycles were a sample-barcoded 5' primer and a J-beta primer mix. Each cDNA molecule was tagged by a template-switch adaptor with 12 random nucleotides. TCRdb called the 5' RACE reads again in MiXCR, with one record for every CDR3 protein. The sample has about 690,000 distinct CDR3 sequences, around two fifths seen once. Remarks on this clonotype: Its antigen is undetermined.

Germline V gives CDR1 SGHTA, CDR2 FQGNSA. The V and J ends lost 3 bases and 7 bases, in that order; junction bases with no gene match: 11. CDR3 size: 16 residues. The clonotype originates from an older man in good health. The chain combines TRBV7-2 with TRBJ2-1; TRBD1 agrees at 8 bases. Material: blood. As DNA, the CDR3 is TGTGCCAGCAGCTTTCACCGGGACAGGCTTTTAAATGAGCAGTTCTTC. Residues: CASSFHRDRLLNEQFF.